What follows describes a single T cell receptor beta chain. No cognate antigen has been identified for it. Base-call qualities are not available, and no considerably larger clone is one nucleotide away. This entry comes from a study of T cell responses to AZD1222 COVID-19 vaccine (dated by TCRdb to the early 2020s). With respect to the entire study: A total of approximately 250 trial participants underwent TCR sequencing, of whom approximately 200 had received two doses of AZD1222 and 26 had received two doses of the MenACWY control vaccine. Trial participants were enrolled into age subgroups of 18-55, 56-69 and 70-plus years, which contained around 150, 28 and 57 TCR-sequenced participants, respectively. General conclusions and limits of the study: The 56-69-year group was small, and its depth increase did not reach significance, likely because of low power. Reportedly, close to half of the unique spike-specific TCRs recognized epitopes lying outside the regions that are mutated in the B.1.351 and B.1.1.7 variants. Vaccine-associated CD4 TCRs spanned the whole spike protein, with dominant responses in regions 160-218 and 743-854. After two AZD1222 doses, both the breadth and the depth of spike-specific TCRs were significantly higher than at day 0 and than in MenACWY recipients. Because no day 14 peak-response samples were available, the repertoires could be characterized only after the peak T cell response. Participants were mostly white British, with more females than males. The authors suggested clonal diversity may have been underestimated. Conclusions about previously exposed vaccinees are limited because only a handful of AZD1222 recipients were SARS-CoV-2 seropositive at baseline.

The sample's time point label, in plain terms: about 28 days (+/-7) after the second vaccine dose. AZD1222 recipients whose second dose came at about 4 weeks and those whose second dose came at about 12 weeks were combined into one group, since spike-specific TCR depth and breadth did not differ between the two schedules. The vaccinee samples were drawn from two UK trials, COV001 and COV002, one of which was a single-blind randomized controlled phase 2/3 trial testing AZD1222 (ChAdOx1 nCoV-19) in healthy adults. Trial participant PBMC samples were collected at day 0 and day 28 after the second dose for TCRbeta chain sequencing. The CDR3 regions of human TCRbeta chains were subjected to immunosequencing. From the authors' description of their analysis: Repertoire TCRs were checked for matches against a reference library of SARS-CoV-2-specific TCRs that had been generated using the MIRA antigen-specificity platform. Breadth was defined as the fraction of unique TCRs that were SARS-CoV-2-associated, and depth was defined as the fraction of total T cells that were SARS-CoV-2-associated. Using the MIRA data, each spike-specific TCR was mapped to the spike region that the TCR reacts to and placed in a CD4 or CD8 class. Log10-transformed breadth and depth values were compared by one-way ANOVA with Sidak's multiple comparisons tests. Drawn from immuneACCESS, this table holds only the in-frame rearrangements with V and J called that TCRdb kept. Clones are partly lost; checked studies trace under half to an unresolved V gene and leave the rest unexplained. The V and J calls and clone size come from that table; D and trimming were worked out from the DNA. The table for this sample lists roughly 270,000 clones; around 92% of them were counted only once. 0.55% of the sample rests with the top ten.

The CDR3, from cysteine to phenylalanine, totals 15 residues. Only the CDR3 part of the read is kept: 45 bases, read in frame from the first base. CDR1 is given as LGHNA and CDR2 as YSLEER, both from the germline V gene. The V and J ends are trimmed by 3 bases and 3 bases, leaving 14 bases between them. Sequenced here: peripheral blood, sampled 28 days after the second AZD1222 dose. This TCR was recovered from an adult who received the AZD1222 COVID-19 vaccine. The receptor chain draws on TRBV4-3 and TRBJ1-1, with the D gene too uncertain to name. The CDR3 loop reads CASSHYYGPYTEAFF. The nucleotide sequence reads TGCGCCAGCAGCCACTACTACGGGCCCTACACTGAAGCTTTCTTT.